This T cell receptor beta chain was observed in a study of T cell responses to AZD1222 COVID-19 vaccine. The assay was immunoSEQ multiplex PCR, and TCRdb's table has in-frame clones only and misses some. The sample yields about 180,000 clones, 80% to 95% seen once. Researchers grouped second doses given at about 4 or about 12 weeks into one pool. Details on this clone: Its cognate antigen is unknown.

Trimming took 7 bases from V and 3 from J; bases not matched to a gene: 9. The CDR3 has 15 amino acids. Per the germline V gene, CDR1 is LNHDA and CDR2 is SQIVND (reference sequence). Study-wide points: Nearly half of spike-specific TCRs reportedly target variant regions that are unmutated in the B.1.351 and B.1.1.7 variants. It was only after the peak T cell response that any repertoires were sampled.

The sequence came from an adult who received the AZD1222 COVID-19 vaccine. This material consisted of peripheral blood, taken 28 days after the second AZD1222 dose. The rearrangement joins TRBV19 to TRBJ1-3, with 7 bases fitting TRBD1. The CDR3: CASNPTGEYGNTIYF. CDR3 DNA sequence: TGTGCCAGTAACCCAACAGGGGAGTATGGAAACACCATATATTTT.